Listed here are 11 T cell receptor beta chains from one sample, sequenced in a study of identical twins. TCRdb processed the 5' RACE reads anew with MiXCR; each CDR3 protein has one entry. The table shows 500,000 or so distinct CDR3 sequences, with approximately 15% occurring only once. These data also formed part of another study, on yellow fever vaccine responses in identical twins.

Material for sequencing was CD4+ T cells sorted from blood. These receptors were obtained from a young woman in good health.

The V gene is TRBV5-1, the J gene TRBJ2-3, with D possibly TRBD2 on 6 matching bases. V lost 0 bases to trimming and J lost 2 bases, with 10 bases between them. The V gene's germline CDR1 is SGHRS and CDR2 YFSETQ. This CDR3 comprises 15 residues. CDR3 sequence: CASSLVGLLTDTQYF. The CDR3, as DNA: TGCGCCAGCAGCTTGGTGGGACTCCTCACAGATACGCAGTATTTT. Supplemented by reference TRBV5-1 and TRBJ2-3, the full variable domain reads KAGVTQTPRYLIKTRGQQVTLSCSPISGHRSVSWYQQTPGQGLQFLFEYFSETQRNKGNFPGRFSGRQFSNSRSEMNVSTLELGDSALYLCASSLVGLLTDTQYFGPGTRLTVL.

The gene calls are TRBV5-4 and TRBJ1-6, with D perhaps matching TRBD1 (5 bases). Trimming took off 2 bases at V and 9 bases at J, with 9 bases between the two ends. The germline CDR1 and CDR2 sequences are SGHNT and YYREEE (reference sequence). CDR3 length equals 13 residues. CDR3 in DNA: TGTGCCAGCAGCTTTTATGGGGCTTCACCCCTCCACTTT. Its translation is CASSFYGASPLHF.

This clonotype was seen more than once but under ten times. The chain joins TRBV5-1 to TRBJ2-1; the match to TRBD2 covers 8 bases. This CDR3 is 16 amino acids long. Unmatched junction bases numbered 15, after V lost 7 bases and J lost 6 bases. The germline V gene encodes CDR1 SGHRS and CDR2 YFSETQ. Here the CDR3 DNA reads TGCGCCAGCGGACTCTCCGCGGGGGGCCTATTCAATGAGCAGTTCTTC. Protein product: CASGLSAGGLFNEQFF.

This clonotype was detected ten times or more. The V call is TRBV6-4, the J call TRBJ2-5; 7 positions match TRBD2. V was clipped by 5 bases and J by 3 bases; unmatched bases: 27. CDR1 and CDR2 (germline): MRHNA, SNTAGT. The CDR3 sequence is 21 residues long. CDR3 nucleotide sequence: TGTGCCAGCAGTCACGGGAGGATCTTACAAATACAGGCACCCTCCGAAGAGACCCAGTACTTC. Encoded protein: CASSHGRILQIQAPSEETQYF.

The V call is TRBV6-2 or TRBV6-3, the J call TRBJ1-5; perhaps TRBD1 as D (5 bases). V gave up 2 bases and J gave up 4 bases, with 12 bases separating them. Germline lookup yields CDR1 MNHEY and CDR2 SVGEGT. CDR3 length equals 15 residues. CDR3 in amino acids: CASSYRRGMNQPQHF. The CDR3 DNA reads as TGTGCCAGCAGTTACAGGAGGGGAATGAATCAGCCCCAGCATTTT.

The table lists this clonotype with many counts. In nucleotides, the CDR3 is TGTGCCAGCAGCCGCTCTAAAGATAGAGGCGCTTACGAGCAGTACTTC. Protein sequence: CASSRSKDRGAYEQYF. The rearrangement joins TRBV7-8 to TRBJ2-7; D is unresolved. Germline CDR1 SGHVS, CDR2 FQNEAQ. The V end was cut by 5 bases, the J end by 4 bases, with 21 bases between. The CDR3 is 16 amino acids.

The chain links TRBV6-1 to TRBJ2-5; 9 positions agree with TRBD1. Trimming cost V 3 bases and J 5 bases; bases outside gene matches: 4. This CDR3 is 14 amino acids long. The germline gives CDR1 MNHNS, CDR2 SASEGT. The CDR3 bases are TGTGCCAGCAGTGAGGGACAGGGATGGGAGACCCAGTACTTC. This translates into CASSEGQGWETQYF.

J is TRBJ1-4 and V is TRBV3-1; tentatively, D is TRBD1 (5 bases). The CDR3 is 14 residues long. The germline CDR1 and CDR2 sequences are LGHDT and YNNKEL (reference sequence). V gave up 4 bases and J gave up 0 bases, with 6 bases separating them. The CDR3 protein is CASSPTATNEKLFF. CDR3 nucleotide sequence: TGTGCCAGCAGCCCGACAGCAACTAATGAAAAACTGTTTTTT.

This clonotype was recorded many times. The rearrangement uses TRBV12-3 or TRBV12-4 and TRBJ2-3; TRBD2 might be the D (5 bases). The CDR3 is made up of 14 amino acids. The V end was cut by 3 bases, the J end by 1 base, with 8 bases between. The CDR3 region has the DNA TGTGCCAGCAGTTTCGGTAGCGGCACAGATACGCAGTATTTT. Residues: CASSFGSGTDTQYF.

The gene calls are TRBV9 and TRBJ2-7; a weak D match, TRBD1 (5 bases). The CDR3 runs to 14 residues. Trimming removed 6 bases at V and 0 bases at J, with 13 bases between. The germline V gene encodes CDR1 SGDLS and CDR2 YYNGEE. CDR3 nucleotide sequence: TGTGCCAGCAACAATGGGGCGGCCTCCTACGAGCAGTACTTC. Translating gives CASNNGAASYEQYF.

In its sample, this clonotype was seen a few times. This chain uses TRBV3-1 with TRBJ2-1; no clear D gene. The CDR3 runs to 17 residues. Trimming cost V 5 bases and J 2 bases, with 19 bases left between them. Germline V CDR1 and CDR2: LGHDT, YNNKEL (reference sequence). The CDR3 DNA sequence: TGTGCCAGCAGCGAAACCTGGGCCATCGCCCCCTACAATGAGCAGTTCTTC. This gives the protein CASSETWAIAPYNEQFF.